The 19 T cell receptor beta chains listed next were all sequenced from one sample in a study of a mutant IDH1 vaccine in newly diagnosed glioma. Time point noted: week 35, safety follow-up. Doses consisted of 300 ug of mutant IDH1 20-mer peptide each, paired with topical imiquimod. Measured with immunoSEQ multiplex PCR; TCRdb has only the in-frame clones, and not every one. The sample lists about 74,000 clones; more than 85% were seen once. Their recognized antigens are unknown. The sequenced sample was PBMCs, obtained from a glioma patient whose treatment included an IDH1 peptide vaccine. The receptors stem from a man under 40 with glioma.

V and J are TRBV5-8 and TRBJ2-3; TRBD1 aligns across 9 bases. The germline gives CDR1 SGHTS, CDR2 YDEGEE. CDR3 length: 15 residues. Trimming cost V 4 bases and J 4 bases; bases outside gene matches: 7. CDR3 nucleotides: TGTGCCAGCAGCAATAGGACAGGGGCAGCAGATACGCAGTATTTT. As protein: CASSNRTGAADTQYF.

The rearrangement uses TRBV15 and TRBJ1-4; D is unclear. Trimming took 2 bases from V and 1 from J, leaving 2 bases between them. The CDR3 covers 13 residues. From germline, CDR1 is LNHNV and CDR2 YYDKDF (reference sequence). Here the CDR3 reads CATSRRTNEKLFF. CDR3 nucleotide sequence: TGTGCCACCAGCAGAAGAACTAATGAAAAACTGTTTTTT.

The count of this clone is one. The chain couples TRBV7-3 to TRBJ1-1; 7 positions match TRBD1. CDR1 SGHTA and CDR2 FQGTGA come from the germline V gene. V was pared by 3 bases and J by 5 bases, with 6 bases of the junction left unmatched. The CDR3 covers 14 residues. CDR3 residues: CASSFHRGRTEAFF. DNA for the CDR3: TGTGCCAGCAGCTTCCACAGGGGTCGGACTGAAGCTTTCTTT.

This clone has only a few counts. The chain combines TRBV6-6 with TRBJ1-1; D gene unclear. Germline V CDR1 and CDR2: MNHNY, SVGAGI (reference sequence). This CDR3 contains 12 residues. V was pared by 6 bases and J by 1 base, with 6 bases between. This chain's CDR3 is CASSGPNTEAFF. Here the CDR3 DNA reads TGTGCCAGCAGCGGTCCGAACACTGAAGCTTTCTTT.

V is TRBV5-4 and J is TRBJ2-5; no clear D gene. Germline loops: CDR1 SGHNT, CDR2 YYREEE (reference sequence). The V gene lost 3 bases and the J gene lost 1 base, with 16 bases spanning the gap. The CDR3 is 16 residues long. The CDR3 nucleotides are TGTGCCAGCAGCTCCGGTACCTTAGTGGTCCAAGAGACCCAGTACTTC. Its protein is CASSSGTLVVQETQYF.

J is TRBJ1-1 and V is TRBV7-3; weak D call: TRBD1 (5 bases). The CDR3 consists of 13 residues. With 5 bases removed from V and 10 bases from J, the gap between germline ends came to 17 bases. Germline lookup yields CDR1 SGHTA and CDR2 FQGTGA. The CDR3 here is CASSLRKGSGAFF. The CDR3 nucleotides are TGTGCCAGCAGCCTCAGGAAGGGGAGCGGAGCTTTCTTT.

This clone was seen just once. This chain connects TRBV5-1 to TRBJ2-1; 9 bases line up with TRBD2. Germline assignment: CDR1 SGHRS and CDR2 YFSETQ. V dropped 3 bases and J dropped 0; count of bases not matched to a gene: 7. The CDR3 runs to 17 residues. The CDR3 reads CASSSRGGGASYNEQFF. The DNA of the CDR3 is TGCGCCAGCAGCTCCAGGGGCGGGGGGGCCTCCTACAATGAGCAGTTCTTC.

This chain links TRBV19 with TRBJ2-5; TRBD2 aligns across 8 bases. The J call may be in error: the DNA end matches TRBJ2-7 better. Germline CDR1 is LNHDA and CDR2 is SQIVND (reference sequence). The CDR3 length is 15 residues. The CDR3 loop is CASSIGPAGAYEQYF. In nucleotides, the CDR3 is TGTGCCAGTAGTATAGGACCAGCGGGGGCCTACGAGCAGTACTTC.

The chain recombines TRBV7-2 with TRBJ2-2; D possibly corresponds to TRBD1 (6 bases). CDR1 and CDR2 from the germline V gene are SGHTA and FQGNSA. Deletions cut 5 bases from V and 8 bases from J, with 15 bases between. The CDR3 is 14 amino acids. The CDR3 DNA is TGTGCCAGCAGCCCTTACACCGGGACAGGGGAGCTGTTTTTT. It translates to CASSPYTGTGELFF.

CDR3 nucleotides: TGTGCCAGCAGCTTCGCCGGACACAATGAGCAGTTCTTC. This gives the protein CASSFAGHNEQFF. This rearrangement joins TRBV7-9 to TRBJ2-1; D is ambiguous. Trimming removed 3 bases at V and 5 bases at J, with 8 bases between. CDR1 is SEHNR, CDR2 FQNEAQ, per germline (reference sequence). The CDR3 runs to 13 residues.

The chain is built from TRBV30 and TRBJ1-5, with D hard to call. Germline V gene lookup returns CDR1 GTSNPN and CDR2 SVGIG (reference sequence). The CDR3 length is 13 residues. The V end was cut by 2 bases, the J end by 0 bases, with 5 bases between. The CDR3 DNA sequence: TGTGCCTGGAGTCAGAATAGCAATCAGCCCCAGCATTTT. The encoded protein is CAWSQNSNQPQHF.

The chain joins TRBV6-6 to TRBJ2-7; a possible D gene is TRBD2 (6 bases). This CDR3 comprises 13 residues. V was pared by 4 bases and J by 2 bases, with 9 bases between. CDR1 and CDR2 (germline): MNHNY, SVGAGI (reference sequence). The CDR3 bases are TGTGCCAGCAGTTCTAGCGACGCCTACGAGCAGTACTTC. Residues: CASSSSDAYEQYF.

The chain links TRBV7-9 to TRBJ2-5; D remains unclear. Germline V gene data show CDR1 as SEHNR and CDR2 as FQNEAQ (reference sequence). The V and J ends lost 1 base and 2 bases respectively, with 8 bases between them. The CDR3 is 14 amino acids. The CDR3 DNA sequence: TGTGCCAGCAGCTTAGTAGGCAGTCAAGAGACCCAGTACTTC. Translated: CASSLVGSQETQYF.

For the CDR3, the DNA is TGTGCCAGCAGTTTAAGAGCGGGGGCCTATCAGTACCAAGAGACCCAGTACTTC. Translated, it gives CASSLRAGAYQYQETQYF. This chain links TRBV28 with TRBJ2-5, with 8 nucleotides matching TRBD2. CDR1 MDHEN and CDR2 SYDVKM come from the germline V gene. Losses at the gene ends were 2 bases for V and 0 bases for J; bases not matched to a gene: 11. CDR3 length equals 18 residues.

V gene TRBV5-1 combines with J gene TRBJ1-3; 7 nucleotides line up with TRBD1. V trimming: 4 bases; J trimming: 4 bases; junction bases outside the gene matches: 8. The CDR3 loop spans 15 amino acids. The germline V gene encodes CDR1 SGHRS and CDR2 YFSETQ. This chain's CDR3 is CASSVTGDGGNTIYF. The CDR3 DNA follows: TGCGCCAGCAGCGTAACAGGGGACGGAGGAAACACCATATATTTT.

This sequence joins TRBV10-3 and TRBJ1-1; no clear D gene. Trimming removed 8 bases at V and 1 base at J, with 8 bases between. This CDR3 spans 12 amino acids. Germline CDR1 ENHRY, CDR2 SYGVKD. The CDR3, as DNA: TGTGCCATCGGCTGGTCGAACACTGAAGCTTTCTTT. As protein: CAIGWSNTEAFF.

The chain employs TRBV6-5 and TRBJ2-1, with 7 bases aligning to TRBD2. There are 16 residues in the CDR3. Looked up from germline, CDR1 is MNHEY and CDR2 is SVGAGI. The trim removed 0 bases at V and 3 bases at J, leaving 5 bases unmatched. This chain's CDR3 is CASSYSSQRGYNEQFF. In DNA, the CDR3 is TGTGCCAGCAGTTACTCGAGCCAGCGGGGCTACAATGAGCAGTTCTTC.

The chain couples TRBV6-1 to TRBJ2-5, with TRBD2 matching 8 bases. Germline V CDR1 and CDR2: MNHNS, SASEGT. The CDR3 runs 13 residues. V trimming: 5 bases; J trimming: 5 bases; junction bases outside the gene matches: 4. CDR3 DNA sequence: TGTGCCAGCAGTCCATCTAGCGGGGAGACCCAGTACTTC. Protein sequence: CASSPSSGETQYF.

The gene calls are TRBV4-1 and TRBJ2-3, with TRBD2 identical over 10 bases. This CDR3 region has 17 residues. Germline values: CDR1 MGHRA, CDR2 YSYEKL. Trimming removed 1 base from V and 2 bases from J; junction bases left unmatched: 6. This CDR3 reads CASSQVASGRVTDTQYF. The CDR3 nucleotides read TGCGCCAGCAGCCAAGTAGCGAGCGGGAGGGTCACAGATACGCAGTATTTT.